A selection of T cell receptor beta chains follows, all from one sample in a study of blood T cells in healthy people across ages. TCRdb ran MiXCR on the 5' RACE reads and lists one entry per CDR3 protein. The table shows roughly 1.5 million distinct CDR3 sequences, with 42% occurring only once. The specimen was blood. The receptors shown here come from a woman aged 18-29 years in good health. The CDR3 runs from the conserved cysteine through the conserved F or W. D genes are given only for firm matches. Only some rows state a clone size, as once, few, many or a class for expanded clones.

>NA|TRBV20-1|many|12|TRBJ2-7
CSALRDTYEQYF
TGCAGTGCGCTCCGGGATACCTACGAGCAGTACTTC
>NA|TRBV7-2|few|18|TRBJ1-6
CASSLASSGWGYHSPLHF
TGTGCCAGCAGCTTAGCGAGTTCGGGTTGGGGATATCATTCACCCCTCCACTTT
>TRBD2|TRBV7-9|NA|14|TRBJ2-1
CASSHLAGLNEQFF
TGTGCCAGCAGCCATCTAGCGGGGCTCAATGAGCAGTTCTTC
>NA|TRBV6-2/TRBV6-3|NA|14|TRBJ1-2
CASSYQGKNGGYTF
TGTGCCAGCAGTTATCAGGGGAAGAACGGAGGCTACACCTTC
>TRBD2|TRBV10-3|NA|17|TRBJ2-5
CAISVGLAGVDLHEQYF
TGTGCCATCAGTGTGGGACTAGCGGGAGTCGATCTCCATGAGCAGTACTTC
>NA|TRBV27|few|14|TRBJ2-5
CASSPWGSQETQYF
TGTGCCAGCAGTCCCTGGGGGTCACAAGAGACCCAGTACTTC
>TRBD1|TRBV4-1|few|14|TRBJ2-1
CASSLTGGLNEQFF
TGCGCCAGCAGCCTGACAGGGGGGCTCAATGAGCAGTTCTTC
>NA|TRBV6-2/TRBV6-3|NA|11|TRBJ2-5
CASDGEETQYF
TGTGCCAGCGACGGTGAAGAGACCCAGTACTTC
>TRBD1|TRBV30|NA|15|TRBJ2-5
CAWSVTGVAGETQYF
TGTGCCTGGAGTGTTACAGGGGTGGCTGGAGAGACCCAGTACTTC
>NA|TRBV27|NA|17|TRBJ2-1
CASSFFLRGGEINEQFF
TGTGCCAGCAGTTTCTTCCTCAGGGGGGGAGAAATCAATGAGCAGTTCTTC
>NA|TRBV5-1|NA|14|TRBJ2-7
CASSLEDVYNEQYF
TGCGCCAGCAGCTTGGAAGACGTTTACAATGAGCAGTACTTC
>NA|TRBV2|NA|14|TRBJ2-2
CASRREGGPTELFF
TGTGCCAGCAGGAGGGAGGGGGGGCCGACTGAGCTGTTTTTT
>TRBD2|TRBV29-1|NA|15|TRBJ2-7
CSVEWTSGMDNEQYF
TGCAGCGTTGAATGGACTAGCGGAATGGACAATGAGCAGTACTTC
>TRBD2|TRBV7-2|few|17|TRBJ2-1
CASSPLAGGSDYNEQFF
TGTGCCAGCAGCCCACTAGCGGGAGGATCCGACTACAATGAGCAGTTCTTC
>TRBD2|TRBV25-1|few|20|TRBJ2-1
CASSEYSPSGGFFPYNEQFF
TGTGCCAGCAGTGAATATAGTCCTAGCGGGGGTTTCTTTCCCTACAATGAGCAGTTCTTC
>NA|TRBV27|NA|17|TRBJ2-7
CASSFAGEGQGPYEQYF
TGTGCCAGCAGCTTCGCAGGGGAGGGCCAGGGCCCGTACGAGCAGTACTTC
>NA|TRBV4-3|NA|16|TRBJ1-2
CASSQDRGGLGYGYTF
TGCGCCAGCAGCCAAGATCGCGGTGGCCTTGGCTATGGCTACACCTTC
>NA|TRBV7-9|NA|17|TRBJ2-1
CASSPTGRERSYNEQFF
TGTGCCAGCAGTCCCACCGGCAGGGAACGGTCCTACAATGAGCAGTTCTTC
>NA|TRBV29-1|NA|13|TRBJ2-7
CSVVPVEDYEQYF
TGCAGCGTTGTGCCAGTCGAGGACTACGAGCAGTACTTC
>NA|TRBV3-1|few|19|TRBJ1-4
CASSPPGIRGVATNEKLFF
TGTGCCAGCAGCCCACCCGGGATCAGAGGTGTTGCAACTAATGAAAAACTGTTTTTT
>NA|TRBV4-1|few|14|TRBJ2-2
CASSQDGGPWELFF
TGCGCCAGCAGCCAAGATGGGGGGCCCTGGGAGCTGTTTTTT
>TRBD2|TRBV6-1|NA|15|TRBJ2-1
CASSGFSGRADEQFF
TGTGCCAGCAGTGGCTTTAGCGGGAGGGCCGATGAGCAGTTCTTC
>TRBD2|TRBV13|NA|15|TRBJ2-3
CASSTRTSGSDTQYF
TGTGCCAGCAGCACTAGGACTAGCGGGTCAGATACGCAGTATTTT
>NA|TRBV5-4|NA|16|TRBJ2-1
CASSYTRSGARETQFF
TGTGCCAGCAGCTACACCCGGTCGGGGGCAAGAGAGACCCAGTTCTTC
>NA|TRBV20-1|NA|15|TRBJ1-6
CSARTTVLYNSPLHF
TGCAGTGCTAGAACGACAGTCCTCTATAATTCACCCCTCCACTTT
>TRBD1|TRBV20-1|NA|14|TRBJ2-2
CSIQRGPGTGELFF
TGCAGTATCCAGAGGGGGCCCGGCACCGGGGAGCTGTTTTTT
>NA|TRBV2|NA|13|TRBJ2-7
CAGSDALTYEQYF
TGTGCCGGTTCGGACGCCCTAACTTACGAGCAGTACTTC
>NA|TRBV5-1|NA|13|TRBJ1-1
CASSLREFGEAFF
TGCGCCAGCAGCCTGAGGGAATTTGGTGAAGCTTTCTTT
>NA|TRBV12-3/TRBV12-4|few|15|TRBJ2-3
CASSDREGGTDTQYF
TGTGCCAGCAGCGACAGGGAGGGTGGCACAGATACGCAGTATTTT
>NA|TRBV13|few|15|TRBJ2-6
CASSILYSGANVLTF
TGTGCCAGCAGCATCTTATACTCTGGGGCCAACGTCCTGACTTTC
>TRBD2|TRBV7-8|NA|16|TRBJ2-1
CASSLVWTSGANEQFF
TGTGCCAGCAGCTTAGTATGGACTAGCGGAGCCAATGAGCAGTTCTTC
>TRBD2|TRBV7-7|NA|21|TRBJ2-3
CASSARNGVLAGEPSTDTQYF
TGTGCTAGCAGCGCTCGCAATGGGGTCCTAGCGGGGGAGCCTAGCACAGATACGCAGTATTTT
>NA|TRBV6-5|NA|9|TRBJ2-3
CALTDTQYF
TGTGCCCTCACAGATACGCAGTATTTT
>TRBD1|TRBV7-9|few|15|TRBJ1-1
CASSGSGTGPLKAFF
TGTGCCAGCAGCGGATCCGGGACAGGCCCCCTTAAAGCTTTCTTT
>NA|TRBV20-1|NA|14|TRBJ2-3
CSAEDSGRTDTQYF
TGCAGTGCAGAGGACAGCGGACGCACAGATACGCAGTATTTT
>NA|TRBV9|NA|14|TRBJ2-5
CASSPPPLQETQYF
TGTGCCAGCAGCCCCCCCCCCCTCCAAGAGACCCAGTACTTC
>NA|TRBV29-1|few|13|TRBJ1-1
CSVDPGGKVEAFF
TGCAGCGTCGACCCGGGGGGAAAGGTTGAAGCTTTCTTT
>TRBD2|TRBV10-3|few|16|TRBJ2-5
CAISNPGLAGQETQYF
TGTGCCATCAGTAACCCGGGACTAGCGGGACAAGAGACCCAGTACTTC
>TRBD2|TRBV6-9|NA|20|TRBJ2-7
CASSPGLAGVHVAFYNEQYF
TGTGCCAGCAGTCCAGGACTAGCGGGAGTTCATGTCGCATTCTACAATGAGCAGTACTTC